The T cell receptor (beta chain) described here comes from a study of T cell repertoires in cytomegalovirus infection (dated by TCRdb to the late 2010s). About the full investigation: Peptide stimulations targeted recently identified HLA-C-restricted CMV epitopes, whose presentation resists viral immunomodulation, together with well-studied HLA-B-restricted epitopes. Donor HLA type was relevant to the analysis, because carriage of CMV infection together with the matching HLA type was indicated by public TCR beta signatures.

Of note for this clonotype: The clone's antigen remains unknown. No clone much larger than this one lies a single base away; base qualities are absent.

In the germline V gene, CDR1 corresponds to KGHDR and CDR2 to SFDVKD. Trimming takes 4 bases off V and 3 bases off J; junction bases not matched to a gene: 1. The CDR3 has 13 amino acids, counting the end cysteine and phenylalanine. CDR3 DNA is the only sequence kept; it has 39 bases, read in frame from the first base. General findings and caveats noted by the study authors: The ex vivo response was dominated by HLA-C-restricted CMV-specific TCR beta clonotypes, which also provided the single most frequent clonotype in two of eight donors. Carriers of CMV infection plus the relevant HLA type were discriminated by the cumulative frequency of public TCR beta family members in the study cohort and in an independent 352-donor cohort.

Sequencer: Illumina HiSeq 1500. TCRdb itself trimmed the public reads at Q25 with fastp, ran MiXCR and retained productive beta chains. Records with the same CDR3 protein are collapsed into one entry carrying the most frequent genes and DNA. This sample lists about 900,000 distinct CDR3 sequences; 25% to 40% were detected once. Together, the top ten hold roughly an eighth of the sample. The treatment or condition label on this specimen signifies: in vitro stimulation with specific CMV peptide epitopes to enrich CMV-specific T cells. Sequencing was performed on cultured CD8+ T cells from PBMCs, taken from culture after CMV antigen stimulation. This clonotype was sampled from a human donor in good health (CMV status not recorded). Some clones in this sample may be carry-over from other donors' samples. The chain joins TRBV24-1 to TRBJ2-7, with 8 bases aligning to TRBD1. The encoded CDR3 is CATSEGQDYEQYF. In nucleotides, the sequence is TGTGCCACCAGTGAGGGACAGGACTACGAGCAGTACTTC.